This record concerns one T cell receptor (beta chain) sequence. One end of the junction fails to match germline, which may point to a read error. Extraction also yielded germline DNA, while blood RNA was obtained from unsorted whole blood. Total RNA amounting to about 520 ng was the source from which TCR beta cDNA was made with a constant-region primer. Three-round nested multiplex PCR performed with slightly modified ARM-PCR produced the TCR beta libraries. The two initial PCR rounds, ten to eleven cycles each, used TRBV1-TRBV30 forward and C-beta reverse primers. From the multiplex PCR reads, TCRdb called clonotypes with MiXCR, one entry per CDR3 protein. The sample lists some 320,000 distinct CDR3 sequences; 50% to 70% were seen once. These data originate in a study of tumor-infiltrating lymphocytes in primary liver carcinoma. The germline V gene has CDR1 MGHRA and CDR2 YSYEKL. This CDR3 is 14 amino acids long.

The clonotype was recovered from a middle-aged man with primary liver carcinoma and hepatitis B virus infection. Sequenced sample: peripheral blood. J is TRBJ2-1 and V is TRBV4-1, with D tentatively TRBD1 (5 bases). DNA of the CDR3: TGCACCAGCTCTGGGGCAGGCACTCCAAATGAGCAGTTCTTC. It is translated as CTSSGAGTPNEQFF.